Detailed here is one T cell receptor beta chain. Its specificity is not known. These data belong to a study of T cell repertoires in aging, cancer and after chemotherapy. Study information: Pre- and post-chemotherapy samples were paired from glioblastoma patients treated with temozolomide-based therapy.

Amplification of TCR beta used genomic DNA extracted from peripheral blood. A mixed TRB-A/B primer pool amplified rearranged TRB by multiplex touch-down PCR. MiXCR, run by TCRdb on the multiplex PCR reads, gives a single entry per CDR3 protein. The table shows over a thousand distinct CDR3 sequences, with about a quarter occurring only once. Deletions cut 3 bases from V and 0 bases from J, with 8 bases between. The CDR3 loop spans 13 amino acids. From germline, CDR1 is DFQATT and CDR2 SNEGSKA (reference sequence). The study's findings and limits: In healthy donors, age-related TCR diversity loss mainly reflected lost richness. Rebound thymic output was suggested by rising median generation probability during chemotherapy in each cancer cohort. Untreated cancer patients had significantly lower blood TCR diversity than age-matched healthy donors.

Specimen: blood. The receptor was derived from a human donor with a solid tumor. V usage is TRBV20-1 and J usage is TRBJ1-2; a possible D gene is TRBD1 (6 bases). CDR3 in DNA: TGCAGTGCTAGGGACAGAACTAACTATGGCTACACCTTC. As protein: CSARDRTNYGYTF.